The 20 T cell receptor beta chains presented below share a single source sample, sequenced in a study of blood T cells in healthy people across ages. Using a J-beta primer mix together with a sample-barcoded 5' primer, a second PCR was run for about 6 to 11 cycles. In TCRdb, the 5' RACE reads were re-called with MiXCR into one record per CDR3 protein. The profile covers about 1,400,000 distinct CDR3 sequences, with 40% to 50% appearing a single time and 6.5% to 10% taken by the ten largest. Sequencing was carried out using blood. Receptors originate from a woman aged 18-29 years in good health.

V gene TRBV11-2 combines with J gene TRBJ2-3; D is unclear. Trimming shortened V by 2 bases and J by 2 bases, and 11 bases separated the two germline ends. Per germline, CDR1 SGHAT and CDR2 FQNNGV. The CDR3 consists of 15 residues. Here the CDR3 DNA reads TGTGCCAGCAGCTTAAGTCTGCTTTCCACAGATACGCAGTATTTT. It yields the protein CASSLSLLSTDTQYF.

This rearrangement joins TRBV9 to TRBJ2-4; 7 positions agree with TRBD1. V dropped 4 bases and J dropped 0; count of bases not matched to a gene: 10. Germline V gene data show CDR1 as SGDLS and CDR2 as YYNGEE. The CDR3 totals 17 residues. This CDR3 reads CASSTGDSRLAKNIQYF. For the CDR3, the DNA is TGTGCCAGCAGCACCGGGGACAGCCGATTAGCCAAAAACATTCAGTACTTC.

The CDR3 reads CASSRLVLQETQYF. Here the CDR3 DNA reads TGCGCCAGCAGCCGACTAGTATTACAAGAGACCCAGTACTTC. The chain joins TRBV5-1 to TRBJ2-5, with D tentatively TRBD2 (6 bases). Trimming left V 4 bases short and J 2 bases short, with 12 bases between. Per germline, CDR1 SGHRS and CDR2 YFSETQ. This CDR3 region has 14 residues.

The CDR3 nucleotides are TGTGCCATCAGTGTTTCGACCGGGACAGGGGGCACTGAAGCTTTCTTT. This translates into CAISVSTGTGGTEAFF. The V call is TRBV10-3, the J call TRBJ1-1; 11 bases are a match to TRBD1. CDR1 and CDR2 from the germline V gene are ENHRY and SYGVKD. The trim removed 4 bases at V and 4 bases at J, leaving 8 bases unmatched. This CDR3 is 16 amino acids long.

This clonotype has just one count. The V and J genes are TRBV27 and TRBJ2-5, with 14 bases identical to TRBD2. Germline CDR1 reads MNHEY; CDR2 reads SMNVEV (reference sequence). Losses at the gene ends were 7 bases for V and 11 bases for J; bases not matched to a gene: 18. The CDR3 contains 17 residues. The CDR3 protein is CASKEGTSGSSYNEQYF. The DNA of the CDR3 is TGTGCCAGCAAAGAGGGGACTAGCGGGAGTTCCTACAATGAGCAGTACTTC.

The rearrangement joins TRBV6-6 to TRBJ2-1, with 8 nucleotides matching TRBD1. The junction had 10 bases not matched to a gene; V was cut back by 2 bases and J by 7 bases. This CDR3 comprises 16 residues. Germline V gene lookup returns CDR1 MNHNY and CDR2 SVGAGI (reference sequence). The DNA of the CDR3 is TGTGCCAGCAGTTACCCGACAGGGGTCGTTAGTAATGAGCAGTTCTTC. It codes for CASSYPTGVVSNEQFF.

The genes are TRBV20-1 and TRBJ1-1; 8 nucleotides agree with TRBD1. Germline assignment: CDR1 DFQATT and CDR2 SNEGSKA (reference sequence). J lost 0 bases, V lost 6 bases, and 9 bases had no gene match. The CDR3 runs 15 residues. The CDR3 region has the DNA TGCAGTGCACCCGTGGCAGGGGGCTTGAACACTGAAGCTTTCTTT. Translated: CSAPVAGGLNTEAFF.

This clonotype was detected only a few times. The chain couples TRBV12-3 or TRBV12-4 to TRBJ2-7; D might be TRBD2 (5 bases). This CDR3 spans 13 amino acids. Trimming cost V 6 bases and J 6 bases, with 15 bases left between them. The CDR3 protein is CASSLRGSVEQYF. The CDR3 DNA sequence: TGTGCCAGCAGCCTGAGAGGTAGCGTCGAGCAGTACTTC.

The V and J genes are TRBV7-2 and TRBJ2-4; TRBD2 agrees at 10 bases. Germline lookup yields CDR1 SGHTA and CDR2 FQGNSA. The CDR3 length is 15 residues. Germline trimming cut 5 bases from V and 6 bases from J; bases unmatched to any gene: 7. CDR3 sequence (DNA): TGTGCCAGCAGCCCGCTAGCGGGAGCGATAAACATTCAGTACTTC. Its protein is CASSPLAGAINIQYF.

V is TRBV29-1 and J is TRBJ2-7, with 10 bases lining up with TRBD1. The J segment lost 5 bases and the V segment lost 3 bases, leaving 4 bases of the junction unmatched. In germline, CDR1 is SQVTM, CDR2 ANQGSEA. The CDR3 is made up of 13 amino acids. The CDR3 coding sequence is TGCAGCGTTGAGTGGGGACAGGGGAACGAGCAGTACTTC. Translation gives CSVEWGQGNEQYF.

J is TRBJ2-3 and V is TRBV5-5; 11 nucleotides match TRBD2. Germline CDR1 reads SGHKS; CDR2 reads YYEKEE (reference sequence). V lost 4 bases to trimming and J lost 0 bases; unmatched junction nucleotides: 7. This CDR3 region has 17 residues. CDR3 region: CASSRMGLADSTDTQYF. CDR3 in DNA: TGTGCCAGCAGCCGAATGGGACTAGCGGATAGCACAGATACGCAGTATTTT. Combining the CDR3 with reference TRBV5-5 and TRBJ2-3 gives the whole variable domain DAGVTQSPTHLIKTRGQQVTLRCSPISGHKSVSWYQQVLGQGPQFIFQYYEKEERGRGNFPDRFSARQFPNYSSELNVNALLLGDSALYLCASSRMGLADSTDTQYFGPGTRLTVL.

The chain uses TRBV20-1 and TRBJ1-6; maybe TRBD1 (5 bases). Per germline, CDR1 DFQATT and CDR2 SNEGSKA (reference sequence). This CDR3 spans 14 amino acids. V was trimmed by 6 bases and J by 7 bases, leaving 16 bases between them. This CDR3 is CSAEGRRQNSPLHF. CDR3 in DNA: TGCAGTGCAGAGGGCCGACGACAGAATTCACCCCTCCACTTT.

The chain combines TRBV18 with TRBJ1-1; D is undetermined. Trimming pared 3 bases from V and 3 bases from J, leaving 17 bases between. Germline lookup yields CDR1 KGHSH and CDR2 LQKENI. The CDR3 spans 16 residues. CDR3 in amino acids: CASSPLQTEGDTEAFF. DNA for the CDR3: TGTGCCAGCTCACCCTTGCAGACGGAAGGAGACACTGAAGCTTTCTTT.

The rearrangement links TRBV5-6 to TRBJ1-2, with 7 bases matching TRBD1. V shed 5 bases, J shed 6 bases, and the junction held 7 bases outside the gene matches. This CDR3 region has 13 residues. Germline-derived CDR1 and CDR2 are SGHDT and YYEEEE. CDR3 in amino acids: CASRPQGSDGYTF. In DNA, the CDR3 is TGTGCCAGCAGACCACAGGGGAGCGATGGCTACACCTTC.

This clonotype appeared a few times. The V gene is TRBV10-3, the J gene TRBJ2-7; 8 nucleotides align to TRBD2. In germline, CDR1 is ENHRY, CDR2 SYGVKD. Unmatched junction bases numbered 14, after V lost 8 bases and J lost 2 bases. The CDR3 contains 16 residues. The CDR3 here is CAISSSGERRPYEQYF. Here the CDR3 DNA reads TGTGCCATCTCAAGTAGCGGGGAGCGCAGGCCCTACGAGCAGTACTTC.

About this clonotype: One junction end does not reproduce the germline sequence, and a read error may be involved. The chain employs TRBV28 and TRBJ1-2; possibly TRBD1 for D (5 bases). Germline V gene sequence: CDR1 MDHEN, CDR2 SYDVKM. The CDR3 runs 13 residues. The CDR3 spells CAGRSSGTYGYTF. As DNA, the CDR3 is TGTGCCGGCAGGTCGTCGGGGACCTATGGCTACACCTTC.

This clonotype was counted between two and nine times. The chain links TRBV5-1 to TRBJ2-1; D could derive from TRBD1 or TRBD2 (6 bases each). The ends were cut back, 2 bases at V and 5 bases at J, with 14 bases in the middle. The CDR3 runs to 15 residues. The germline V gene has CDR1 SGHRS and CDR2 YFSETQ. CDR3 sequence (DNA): TGCGCCAGCAGCTTTGCCGGGGGCTACGACAATGAGCAGTTCTTC. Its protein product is CASSFAGGYDNEQFF.

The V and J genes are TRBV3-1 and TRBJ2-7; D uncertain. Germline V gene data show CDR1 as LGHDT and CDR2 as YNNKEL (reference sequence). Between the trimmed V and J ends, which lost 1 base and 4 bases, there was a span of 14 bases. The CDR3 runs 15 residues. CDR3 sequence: CASSQGKDGSYEQYF. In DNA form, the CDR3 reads TGTGCCAGCAGCCAAGGGAAGGATGGATCTTACGAGCAGTACTTC.

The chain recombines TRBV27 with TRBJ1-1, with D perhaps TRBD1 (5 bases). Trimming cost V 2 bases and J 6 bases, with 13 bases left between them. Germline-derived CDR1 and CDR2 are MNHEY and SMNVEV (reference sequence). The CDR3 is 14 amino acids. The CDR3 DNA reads TGTGCCAGCAGTTTAGGTGTTCGGGGCTCTGAAGCTTTCTTT. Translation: CASSLGVRGSEAFF.

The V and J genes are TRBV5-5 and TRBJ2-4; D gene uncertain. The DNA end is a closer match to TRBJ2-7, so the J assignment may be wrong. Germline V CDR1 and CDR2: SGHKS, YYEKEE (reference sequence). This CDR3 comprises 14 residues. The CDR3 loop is CASSLSNTVHEQYF. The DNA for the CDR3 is TGTGCCAGCAGCCTTTCAAATACAGTCCACGAGCAGTACTTC.